A single sample is the source of the 3 T cell receptor beta chains below, sequenced in a study of cytomegalovirus exposure and HLA in healthy donors. The PCR used 60 Vbeta and 13 Jbeta primers. The data were produced by immunoSEQ multiplex PCR, yet TCRdb's version contains in-frame clones alone and is incomplete. The sample has 300,000 or so clones, roughly 86% seen once. The sequencing sample was made of PBMCs. The receptors were sampled from a woman aged 40 to 50 in good health and CMV-seropositive.

This chain uses TRBV27 with TRBJ1-1, with D possibly being TRBD1 (5 bases). V was pared by 2 bases and J by 0 bases, with 10 bases between. Germline V gene lookup returns CDR1 MNHEY and CDR2 SMNVEV (reference sequence). This CDR3 is built from 15 residues. The CDR3 loop reads CASSLSTGLNTEAFF. CDR3 bases: TGTGCCAGCAGTTTAAGCACAGGCTTGAACACTGAAGCTTTCTTT.

This clone was counted only a few times. This chain joins TRBV6-5 and TRBJ1-2, with 9 bases fitting TRBD1. The CDR3 covers 14 residues. The J segment lost 6 bases and the V segment lost 5 bases, leaving 7 bases of the junction unmatched. Looked up from germline, CDR1 is MNHEY and CDR2 is SVGAGI. CDR3 loop: CASSRRDRANGYTF. The CDR3 nucleotides read TGTGCCAGCAGTCGACGGGACAGGGCGAATGGCTACACCTTC.

The V call is TRBV27, the J call TRBJ2-7; D remains unclear. Trimming removed 5 bases at V and 0 bases at J, with 14 bases between. The V gene's germline CDR1 is MNHEY and CDR2 SMNVEV (reference sequence). The CDR3 runs to 15 residues. CDR3 sequence reads: CASSPLVEYSYEQYF. CDR3 sequence (DNA): TGTGCCAGCAGTCCCCTCGTGGAGTACTCCTACGAGCAGTACTTC.